This T cell receptor beta chain stems from a study of cytomegalovirus exposure and HLA in healthy donors. Overall study results and limits: Most TCR sequences were uncommon, yet certain public TCRs appeared in many donors.

Germline V lookup: CDR1 SEHNR, CDR2 FQNEAQ (reference sequence). Trimming left V 5 bases short and J 4 bases short, with 7 bases between. CDR3 length: 12 residues. Turning to this clone: Antigen specificity is unknown.

Libraries were prepared by immunoSEQ multiplex PCR; TCRdb keeps only in-frame clonotypes and omits some of them. The data contain about 140,000 clones, 84% of them singletons. This rearrangement joins TRBV7-9 to TRBJ2-3; D ambiguous. The receptor comes from a woman aged 25 to 39 in good health and CMV-seronegative. The sequenced material came from PBMCs. In nucleotides, the CDR3 is TGTGCCAGCAGCCCGGTTCCAGATACGCAGTATTTT. Amino acids: CASSPVPDTQYF.